These 8 T cell receptor beta chains share one sample of origin, sequenced in a study of T cell changes during pregnancy in multiple sclerosis (dated by TCRdb to about 2019). Libraries were made using the immunoSEQ multiplex PCR assay. This immuneACCESS table, as held by TCRdb, lists in-frame sequences with V and J called but not all clones. Of the missing ones, under half trace to an unresolved V gene in checked studies; the others have no known cause. The sample contains under 40,000 clones, roughly 90% of them found a single time. Roughly 5.7% of the sample is held by the ten biggest clonotypes. The sequences come from peripheral blood, collected in the third trimester of pregnancy. Receptor source: a female donor in good health, enrolled as a control in a pregnancy study.

The gene calls are TRBV30 and TRBJ1-5; a possible D gene is TRBD1 (5 bases). Germline V gives CDR1 GTSNPN, CDR2 SVGIG (reference sequence). Trimming shortened V by 1 base and J by 3 bases, and 13 bases separated the two germline ends. There are 15 residues in the CDR3. The CDR3 DNA reads as TGTGCCTGGAGTGCAGGCGGGGGGTTCAATCAGCCCCAGCATTTT. Translated, it gives CAWSAGGGFNQPQHF.

This chain links TRBV19 with TRBJ2-3; perhaps TRBD1 as D (7 bases). CDR1 and CDR2 from the germline V gene are LNHDA and SQIVND (reference sequence). Trimming pared 3 bases from V and 0 bases from J, leaving 10 bases between. The CDR3 totals 15 residues. The CDR3: CASSMEGASTDTQYF. CDR3 DNA: TGTGCCAGTAGTATGGAGGGGGCTAGCACAGATACGCAGTATTTT.

The rearrangement uses TRBV7-9 and TRBJ2-2; 11 bases are shared with TRBD1. The V gene's germline CDR1 is SEHNR and CDR2 FQNEAQ (reference sequence). With 4 bases clipped from V and 0 bases from J, the junction kept 7 bases outside the gene matches. CDR3 size: 18 residues. CDR3 sequence (DNA): TGTGCCAGCAGCTCGCCGGGACAGGGGGTTCCGAACACCGGGGAGCTGTTTTTT. Translating it yields CASSSPGQGVPNTGELFF.

The rearrangement joins TRBV30 to TRBJ1-3, with 8 bases fitting TRBD1. V lost 4 bases to trimming and J lost 4 bases; unmatched junction nucleotides: 6. The CDR3 is made up of 14 amino acids. Germline V gives CDR1 GTSNPN, CDR2 SVGIG (reference sequence). In nucleotides, the CDR3 is TGTGCCTGGAACCAGGGGGCCGGAGGAAACACCATATATTTT. Encoded protein: CAWNQGAGGNTIYF.

The CDR3 here is CASSYAGIGGYTF. The CDR3 DNA reads as TGTGCCAGCAGTTACGCGGGAATCGGGGGCTACACCTTC. The chain has TRBV6-5 and TRBJ1-2; the D is unclear. The V gene lost 2 bases and the J gene lost 8 bases, with 12 bases spanning the gap. The CDR3 runs to 13 residues. CDR1 is MNHEY and CDR2 is SVGAGI in the germline V gene.

The V gene is TRBV7-2, the J gene TRBJ2-7; D unresolved. Germline CDR1 is SGHTA and CDR2 is FQGNSA. The V end was cut by 2 bases, the J end by 2 bases, with 7 bases between. The CDR3 is made up of 13 amino acids. For the CDR3, the DNA is TGTGCCAGCAGCTTATCGTTTGCCTACGAGCAGTACTTC. It translates to CASSLSFAYEQYF.

The rearrangement uses TRBV4-2 and TRBJ2-5; TRBD2 agrees at 9 bases. Germline V gene sequence: CDR1 LGHNA, CDR2 YNFKEQ. Losses at the gene ends were 4 bases for V and 1 base for J; bases not matched to a gene: 7. This CDR3 is built from 16 residues. DNA of the CDR3: TGTGCCAGCAGCCGTAGCGGGGGCAACACCCAAGAGACCCAGTACTTC. Its translation is CASSRSGGNTQETQYF.

The chain is built from TRBV6-5 and TRBJ1-2, with 9 bases fitting TRBD1. Trimming removed 7 bases from V and 8 bases from J; junction bases left unmatched: 11. Germline CDR1 reads MNHEY; CDR2 reads SVGAGI. The CDR3 has 14 amino acids. The CDR3 nucleotides read TGTGCCAGCACCAAGGACAGGGGCCCTGGAGGCTACACCTTC. It translates to CASTKDRGPGGYTF.